This T cell receptor (beta chain) was found in a study of tumor-infiltrating lymphocytes in primary liver carcinoma. For the study at large: Patients of both sexes were 30 to 69 years old.

TCR beta cDNA was reverse-transcribed from roughly 0.45 ug of total RNA. The reaction used a constant-region primer and ProtoScript II reverse transcriptase. ARM-PCR, slightly modified, supplied the TCR beta libraries through three nested multiplex PCR rounds. A single record per CDR3 protein comes from TCRdb applying MiXCR to the multiplex PCR reads. Among 90,000 to 150,000 distinct CDR3 sequences listed, about two thirds were seen once. Co-extraction yielded RNA and DNA from about 20-30 mg of unsorted bulk tissue. Chronic HBV infection was present in the patients, who were treatment-naive. Worth noting for this clonotype: Because it lacks the conserved phenylalanine or tryptophan at the end, this CDR3 is likely a read error.

The clonotype was recovered from a woman aged 55-70 years with primary liver carcinoma and hepatitis B virus infection. The material sequenced was tumor-adjacent normal liver tissue.

Written as DNA, the CDR3 is TGTGCCAGCAGCTCGGGGCCTATAGGCGGGGAGCTGTTTTAT. Translated, it gives CASSSGPIGGELFY. This chain links TRBV11-2 with TRBJ2-2; the D gene could be TRBD1 or TRBD2 (5 bases each). Germline assignment: CDR1 SGHAT and CDR2 FQNNGV. V was cut by 4 bases and J by 7 bases, with 13 bases left in between. This CDR3 comprises 14 residues.